This T cell receptor beta chain was identified in a study of CD4 T cells in relation to SARS-CoV-2 and coronaviruses. Overall study: ViraFEST: roughly 10-day antigen culture of PBMCs, then TCR beta CDR3 sequencing.

Naive and memory CD4+ T cells were separated from cryopreserved PBMCs. Naive or memory CD4+ cells were cultured 1:1 with T cell-depleted PBMCs plus CEF. This clone has only one observation. As yet, its antigen is unknown. Generated by immunoSEQ multiplex PCR, the TCRdb table keeps only in-frame clones and is missing some. In the table there are about 39,000 clones, around three quarters of which are singletons. V shed 5 bases, J shed 9 bases, and the junction held 6 bases outside the gene matches. CDR1 MNHEY and CDR2 SVGAGI come from the germline V gene. The CDR3 extends over 13 amino acids. The sequence was collected from an adult with COVID-19. The sequenced sample was memory CD4+ T cells from PBMCs, cultured in vitro. This rearrangement joins TRBV6-5 to TRBJ2-5; 10 bases align to TRBD2. The CDR3 DNA reads as TGTGCCAGCAGTCCCGTCCTAGCGGGAGCCCAGTACTTC. Translated, it gives CASSPVLAGAQYF.